The 19 T cell receptor beta chains below all came from one sample that was sequenced in a study of T cells in Graves' hyperthyroidism and ophthalmopathy. Amplification targeted TCR beta CDR3 regions from RNA transcripts. First-round RT-PCR of the TCR CDR3 relied on the HTBI primer set. TCRdb fed the multiplex PCR reads into MiXCR, producing one record per CDR3 protein. The sample records 500,000 to 550,000 distinct CDR3 sequences, nearly 20% being singletons. Material: blood. The receptors come from a man aged 35 to 55 with Graves' ophthalmopathy.

A few counts support this clonotype. The chain has TRBV3-1 and TRBJ1-2; unclear D gene. CDR1 is LGHDT and CDR2 is YNNKEL in the germline V gene (reference sequence). V was cut by 0 bases and J by 13 bases, with 12 bases left in between. This CDR3 comprises 12 residues. The CDR3 sequence: CASSQEPEGSTF. The CDR3 DNA follows: TGTGCCAGCAGCCAAGAACCGGAGGGATCCACCTTC.

This chain uses TRBV9 with TRBJ1-2, with TRBD1 identical over 8 bases. J gave up 5 bases and V 4 bases, and 7 bases lay outside the gene matches. The CDR3 is 14 amino acids. Germline V gene data show CDR1 as SGDLS and CDR2 as YYNGEE. The CDR3 DNA is TGTGCCAGCAGCCAAGGACAGGGACTTTATGGCTACACCTTC. This gives the protein CASSQGQGLYGYTF.

This clonotype was observed many times. This chain uses TRBV6-1 with TRBJ1-5; 8 bases fit TRBD1. Trimming took 6 bases from V and 4 from J; bases not matched to a gene: 8. This CDR3 comprises 15 residues. Germline CDR1 is MNHNS and CDR2 is SASEGT. Here the CDR3 reads CASSLDRAVNQPQHF. CDR3 coding DNA: TGTGCCAGCAGCCTGGACAGGGCTGTGAATCAGCCCCAGCATTTT.

This rearrangement joins TRBV11-3 to TRBJ1-6; no reliable D call. Deletions cut 3 bases from V and 4 bases from J, with 4 bases between. The CDR3 covers 13 residues. CDR1 is SGHNT and CDR2 is YENEEA in the germline V gene. CDR3 in DNA: TGTGCCAGCAGCTTGGGGTATAATTCACCCCTCCACTTT. Translation gives CASSLGYNSPLHF.

This clonotype was recorded many times. The rearrangement joins TRBV11-2 to TRBJ2-7; D is unclear. Germline V CDR1 and CDR2: SGHAT, FQNNGV. The V and J ends lost 5 bases and 1 base respectively, with 15 bases between them. This CDR3 has 15 amino acids. CDR3 amino acids: CASSPRVGLSYEQYF. CDR3 bases: TGTGCCAGCAGCCCTAGGGTAGGGCTTTCCTACGAGCAGTACTTC.

This chain links TRBV3-1 with TRBJ1-6; weak D call: TRBD1 (5 bases). This CDR3 is 15 amino acids long. CDR1 LGHDT and CDR2 YNNKEL come from the germline V gene (reference sequence). V lost 1 base and J lost 10, with 14 bases in between. The CDR3 DNA reads as TGTGCCAGCAGCCAAGGCACAGGACTCGAATCACCCCTCCACTTT. Amino acids: CASSQGTGLESPLHF.

This clonotype was detected ten times or more. Written as DNA, the CDR3 is TGCAGTGCTAGAGCCAGCCGTCTTTTCACAGATACGCAGTATTTT. This translates into CSARASRLFTDTQYF. The rearrangement joins TRBV20-1 to TRBJ2-3; D is unresolved. V lost 1 base and J 2 bases, leaving 13 bases between the germline ends. CDR1 DFQATT and CDR2 SNEGSKA come from the germline V gene (reference sequence). The CDR3 is 15 amino acids.

This clonotype was picked up many times. V and J are TRBV6-1 and TRBJ1-1; D unresolved. Between the trimmed V and J ends, which lost 3 bases and 1 base, there was a span of 15 bases. The V gene's germline CDR1 is MNHNS and CDR2 SASEGT. CDR3 length: 16 residues. CDR3 bases: TGTGCCAGCAGTGACCCAAGAGGACTTCAGAACACTGAAGCTTTCTTT. Translation gives CASSDPRGLQNTEAFF.

This clonotype came up a few times. The genes are TRBV28 and TRBJ1-2; 9 nucleotides agree with TRBD1. V lost 5 bases, J lost 6 bases, and 10 bases stayed unmatched. Germline CDR1 and CDR2: MDHEN and SYDVKM. This CDR3 has 15 residues. CDR3 sequence reads: CASSPLTGGENGYTF. CDR3 nucleotide sequence: TGTGCCAGCAGTCCCCTCACAGGGGGCGAGAATGGCTACACCTTC.

This clonotype was observed many times. The J gene is TRBJ2-3, the V gene TRBV28, with D perhaps matching TRBD1 or TRBD2 (6 bases each). Trimming cost V 6 bases and J 8 bases, with 15 bases left between them. Germline CDR1 reads MDHEN; CDR2 reads SYDVKM. This CDR3 has 13 residues. The CDR3 bases are TGTGCCAGCAGGCATCCGGGGGCAGGTACGCAGTATTTT. Its protein is CASRHPGAGTQYF.

The chain employs TRBV5-4 and TRBJ1-1; the D is unclear. Germline V gene sequence: CDR1 SGHNT, CDR2 YYREEE (reference sequence). With 3 bases removed from V and 4 bases from J, the gap between germline ends came to 13 bases. The CDR3 is 14 residues long. The CDR3 is CASSYGPHGTEAFF. Written as DNA, the CDR3 is TGTGCCAGCAGCTACGGGCCACATGGCACTGAAGCTTTCTTT. Full variable domain (remainder filled in from reference TRBV5-4 and TRBJ1-1): ETGVTQSPTHLIKTRGQQVTLRCSSQSGHNTVSWYQQALGQGPQFIFQYYREEENGRGNFPPRFSGLQFPNYSSELNVNALELDDSALYLCASSYGPHGTEAFFGQGTRLTVV.

Worth noting for this clonotype: This sequence may be a read error, since a much larger clone differs from it by one base. The CDR3, as DNA: TGTGCCTGGAGTGTCCTCCGGGCCACTGAAGCTTTCTTT. This translates into CAWSVLRATEAFF. The rearrangement links TRBV30 to TRBJ1-1; D is unclear. The CDR3 has 13 residues. CDR1 is GTSNPN, CDR2 SVGIG, per germline (reference sequence). The V and J ends lost 0 bases and 4 bases respectively, with 9 bases between them.

This clonotype was observed at least ten times. The J gene is TRBJ2-5, the V gene TRBV7-3; D unresolved. Trimming took off 4 bases at V and 0 bases at J, with 6 bases between the two ends. Germline CDR1 reads SGHTA; CDR2 reads FQGTGA. CDR3 length equals 13 residues. Here the CDR3 reads CASSSDYQETQYF. CDR3 coding DNA: TGTGCCAGCAGCTCAGACTACCAAGAGACCCAGTACTTC.

In this sample, this clonotype turned up many times. The chain combines TRBV2 with TRBJ2-7, with a possible D match to TRBD2 (6 bases). Germline V lookup: CDR1 SNHLY, CDR2 FYNNEI. There are 13 residues in the CDR3. Trimming stripped 5 bases from V and 6 bases from J, with 14 bases between. CDR3 loop: CASSRRELVEQYF. In DNA form, the CDR3 reads TGTGCCAGCAGTAGGCGGGAATTAGTCGAGCAGTACTTC. Together with reference TRBV2 and TRBJ2-7, the CDR3 gives the full variable domain: EPEVTQTPSHQVTQMGQEVILRCVPISNHLYFYWYRQILGQKVEFLVSFYNNEISEKSEIFDDQFSVERPDGSNFTLKIRSTKLEDSAMYFCASSRRELVEQYFGPGTRLTVT.

This clonotype was observed a few times. The chain links TRBV12-3 or TRBV12-4 to TRBJ1-3; D is unclear. The CDR3 totals 14 residues. V shed 2 bases and J shed 4 bases, with 9 bases lying between them. Written as DNA, the CDR3 is TGTGCCAGCAGTTTAAGGGCAGGAGGAAACACCATATATTTT. The encoded protein is CASSLRAGGNTIYF.

The chain carries TRBV19 and TRBJ1-5, with a tentative D call TRBD1 (5 bases). The CDR3 is made up of 15 amino acids. In germline, CDR1 is LNHDA, CDR2 SQIVND (reference sequence). V lost 7 bases and J lost 3, with 16 bases in between. CDR3 nucleotide sequence: TGTGCCAGTACCTTTAATCCGGGGCCCAATCAGCCCCAGCATTTT. Protein product: CASTFNPGPNQPQHF.

This clonotype has ten or more counts. The rearrangement joins TRBV3-1 to TRBJ2-5; D tentatively fits TRBD1 or TRBD2 (6 bases each). V was pared by 1 base and J by 2 bases, with 11 bases between. Per the germline V gene, CDR1 is LGHDT and CDR2 is YNNKEL (reference sequence). The CDR3 contains 15 residues. CDR3 coding DNA: TGTGCCAGCAGCCAAGGACTAGGGGGGCAAGAGACCCAGTACTTC. It encodes CASSQGLGGQETQYF.

This clonotype occurred once. This sequence joins TRBV5-6 and TRBJ2-1; TRBD2 aligns across 7 bases. Germline V gene data show CDR1 as SGHDT and CDR2 as YYEEEE. V shed 1 base, J shed 5 bases, and the junction held 12 bases outside the gene matches. CDR3 length: 17 amino acids. The CDR3 DNA reads TGTGCCAGCAGCTTGCCAGGGATGGTAGCGGGCAACAATGAGCAGTTCTTC. Protein sequence: CASSLPGMVAGNNEQFF.

The chain recombines TRBV14 with TRBJ1-2; 8 nucleotides align to TRBD1. The CDR3 has 16 amino acids. J gave up 8 bases and V 4 bases, and 15 bases lay outside the gene matches. CDR1 and CDR2 (germline): SGHDN, FVKESK. CDR3 DNA: TGTGCCAGCAGCCCCGCCCGGACAGGGAATTTTGAAGGCTACACCTTC. This gives the protein CASSPARTGNFEGYTF. Supplemented by reference TRBV14 and TRBJ1-2, the full variable domain reads EAGVTQFPSHSVIEKGQTVTLRCDPISGHDNLYWYRRVMGKEIKFLLHFVKESKQDESGMPNNRFLAERTGGTYSTLKVQPAELEDSGVYFCASSPARTGNFEGYTFGSGTRLTVV.